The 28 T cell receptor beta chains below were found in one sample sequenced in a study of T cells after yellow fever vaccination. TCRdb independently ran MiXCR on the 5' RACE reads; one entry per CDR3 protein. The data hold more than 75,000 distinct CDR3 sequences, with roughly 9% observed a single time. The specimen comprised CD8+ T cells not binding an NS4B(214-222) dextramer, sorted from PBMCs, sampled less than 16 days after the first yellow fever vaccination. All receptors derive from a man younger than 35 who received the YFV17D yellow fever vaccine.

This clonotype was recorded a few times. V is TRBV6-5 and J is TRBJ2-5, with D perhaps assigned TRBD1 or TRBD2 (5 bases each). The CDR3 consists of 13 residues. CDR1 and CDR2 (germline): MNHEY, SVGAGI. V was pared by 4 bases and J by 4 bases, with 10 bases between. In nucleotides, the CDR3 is TGTGCCAGCAGTTCCGGGACGGCAGAGACCCAGTACTTC. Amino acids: CASSSGTAETQYF.

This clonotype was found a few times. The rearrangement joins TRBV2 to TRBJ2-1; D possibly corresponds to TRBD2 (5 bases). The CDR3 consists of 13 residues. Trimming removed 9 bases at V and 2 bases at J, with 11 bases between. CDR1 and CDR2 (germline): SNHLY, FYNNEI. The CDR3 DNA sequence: TGTGCCAGGGCGGAGACTACCTACAATGAGCAGTTCTTC. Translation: CARAETTYNEQFF.

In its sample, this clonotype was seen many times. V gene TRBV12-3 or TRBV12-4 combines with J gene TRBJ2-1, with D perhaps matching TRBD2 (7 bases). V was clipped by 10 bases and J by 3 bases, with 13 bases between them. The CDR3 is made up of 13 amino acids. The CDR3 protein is CATGGPLYNEQFF. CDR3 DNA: TGTGCCACCGGGGGGCCCCTCTACAATGAGCAGTTCTTC.

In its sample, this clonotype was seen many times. The CDR3 is CSVSRTSGGDEQYF. DNA for the CDR3: TGCAGCGTTTCCAGGACTAGCGGGGGCGACGAGCAGTACTTC. The chain carries TRBV29-1 and TRBJ2-7, with 13 bases that match TRBD2. The CDR3 spans 14 residues. CDR1 and CDR2 from the germline V gene are SQVTM and ANQGSEA. V dropped 5 bases and J dropped 5; count of bases not matched to a gene: 6.

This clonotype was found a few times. The CDR3: CSSRQGGPEAFF. DNA of the CDR3: TGCAGTTCCCGTCAAGGGGGGCCTGAAGCTTTCTTT. V and J are TRBV20-1 and TRBJ1-1; D may be TRBD1 (6 bases). Germline CDR1 DFQATT, CDR2 SNEGSKA (reference sequence). V dropped 8 bases and J dropped 6 bases, with 16 bases sitting between them. The CDR3 has 12 residues.

CDR3 region: CASSVDGEGLMDTQYF. CDR3 nucleotide sequence: TGTGCCAGCAGCGTAGATGGAGAGGGATTGATGGATACGCAGTATTTT. This chain joins TRBV9 and TRBJ2-3; TRBD2 might be the D (5 bases). V lost 0 bases and J lost 6, with 17 bases in between. The CDR3 has 16 amino acids. The V gene's germline CDR1 is SGDLS and CDR2 YYNGEE.

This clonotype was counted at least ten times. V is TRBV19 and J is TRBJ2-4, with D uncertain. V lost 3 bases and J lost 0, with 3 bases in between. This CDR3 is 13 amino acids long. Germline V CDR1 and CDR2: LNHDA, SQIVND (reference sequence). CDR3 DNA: TGTGCCAGTAGTATGACAGCCAAAAACATTCAGTACTTC. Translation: CASSMTAKNIQYF.

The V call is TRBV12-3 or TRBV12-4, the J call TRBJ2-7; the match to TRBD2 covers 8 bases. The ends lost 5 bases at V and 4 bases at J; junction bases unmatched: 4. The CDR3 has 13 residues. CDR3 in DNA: TGTGCCAGCAGTCGGGGGGGGACGTACGAGCAGTACGTC. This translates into CASSRGGTYEQYV.

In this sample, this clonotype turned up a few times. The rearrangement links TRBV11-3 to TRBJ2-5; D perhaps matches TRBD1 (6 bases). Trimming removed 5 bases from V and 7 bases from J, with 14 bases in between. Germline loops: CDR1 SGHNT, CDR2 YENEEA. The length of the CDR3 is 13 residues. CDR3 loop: CASSLDSTSTQYF. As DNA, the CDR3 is TGTGCCAGCAGCCTGGACAGTACTTCGACCCAGTACTTC.

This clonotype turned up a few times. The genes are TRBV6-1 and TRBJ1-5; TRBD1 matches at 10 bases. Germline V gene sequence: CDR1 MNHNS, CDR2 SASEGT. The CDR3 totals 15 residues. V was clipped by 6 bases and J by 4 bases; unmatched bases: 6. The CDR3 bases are TGTGCCAGCAGGGGGGACAGGGGACGAAATCAGCCCCAGCATTTT. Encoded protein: CASRGDRGRNQPQHF.

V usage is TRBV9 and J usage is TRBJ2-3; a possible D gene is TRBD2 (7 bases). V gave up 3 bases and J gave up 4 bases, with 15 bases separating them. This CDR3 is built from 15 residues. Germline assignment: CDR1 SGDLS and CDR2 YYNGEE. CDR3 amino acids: CASSAPGRGPDTQYF. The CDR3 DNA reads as TGTGCCAGCAGCGCCCCGGGGCGGGGGCCAGATACGCAGTATTTT.

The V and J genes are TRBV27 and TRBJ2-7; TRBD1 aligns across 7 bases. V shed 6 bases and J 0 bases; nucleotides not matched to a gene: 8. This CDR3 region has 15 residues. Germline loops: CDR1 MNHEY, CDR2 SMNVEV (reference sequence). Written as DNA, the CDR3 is TGTGCCAGCAGAGTAACAGGGGCCAGCTCCTACGAGCAGTACGTC. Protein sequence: CASRVTGASSYEQYV.

The CDR3 region is CASSYGERRGGGNQPQHF. The CDR3 DNA is TGTGCCAGCAGTTACGGCGAAAGAAGGGGGGGGGGCAATCAGCCCCAGCATTTT. The rearrangement links TRBV6-5 to TRBJ1-5, with D tentatively TRBD1 (6 bases). This CDR3 spans 18 amino acids. Germline loops: CDR1 MNHEY, CDR2 SVGAGI. V lost 2 bases and J lost 2, with 19 bases in between.

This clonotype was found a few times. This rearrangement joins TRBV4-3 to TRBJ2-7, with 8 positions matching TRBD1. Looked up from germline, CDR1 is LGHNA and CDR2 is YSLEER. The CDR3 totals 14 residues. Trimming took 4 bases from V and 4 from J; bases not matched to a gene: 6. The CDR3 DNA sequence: TGCGCCAGCAGCCCGGGACAGGCGGTATACGAGCAGTACTTC. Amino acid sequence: CASSPGQAVYEQYF.

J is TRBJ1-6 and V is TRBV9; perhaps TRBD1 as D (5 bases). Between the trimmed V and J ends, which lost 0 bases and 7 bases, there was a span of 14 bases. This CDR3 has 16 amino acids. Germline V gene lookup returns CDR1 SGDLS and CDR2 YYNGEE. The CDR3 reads CASSVALPGPNSPLHF. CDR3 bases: TGTGCCAGCAGCGTAGCCCTTCCGGGGCCCAATTCACCCCTCCACTTT.

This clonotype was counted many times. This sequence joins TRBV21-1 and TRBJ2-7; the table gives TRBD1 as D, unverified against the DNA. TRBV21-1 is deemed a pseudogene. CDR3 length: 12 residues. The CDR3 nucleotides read TGTGCCAGCAGCAAACCATGGGGGGAGCAGTACTTC. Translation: CASSKPWGEQYF.

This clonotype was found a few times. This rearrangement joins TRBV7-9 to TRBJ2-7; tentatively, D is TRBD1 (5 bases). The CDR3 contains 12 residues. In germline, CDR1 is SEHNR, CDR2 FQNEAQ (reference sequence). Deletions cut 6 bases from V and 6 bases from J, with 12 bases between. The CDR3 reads CASSPDSSEQYF. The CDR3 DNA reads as TGTGCCAGCAGTCCTGACAGCTCCGAGCAGTACTTC.

The CDR3 loop is CATTQVLVGPNTGELFF. The CDR3 region has the DNA TGTGCCACCACCCAAGTATTGGTCGGGCCAAACACCGGGGAGCTGTTTTTT. The V gene is TRBV3-1, the J gene TRBJ2-2; D is ambiguous. Trimming cost V 10 bases and J 2 bases, with 23 bases left between them. This CDR3 is built from 17 residues. CDR1 and CDR2 (germline): LGHDT, YNNKEL (reference sequence).

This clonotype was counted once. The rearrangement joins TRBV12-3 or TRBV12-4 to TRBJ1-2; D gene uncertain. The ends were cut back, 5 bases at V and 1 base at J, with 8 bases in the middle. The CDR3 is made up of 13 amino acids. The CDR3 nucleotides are TGTGCCAGCAGTCACGACGGTAACTATGGCTACACCTTC. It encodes CASSHDGNYGYTF.

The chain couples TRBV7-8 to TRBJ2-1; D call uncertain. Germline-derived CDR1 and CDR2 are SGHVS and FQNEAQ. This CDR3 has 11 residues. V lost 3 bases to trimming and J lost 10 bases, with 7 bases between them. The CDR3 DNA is TGTGCCAGCAGCTTCGGTTGGGAGCAGTTCTTC. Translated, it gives CASSFGWEQFF. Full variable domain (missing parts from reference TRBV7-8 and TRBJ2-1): GAGVSQSPRYKVAKRGQDVALRCDPISGHVSLFWYQQALGQGPEFLTYFQNEAQLDKSGLPSDRFFAERPEGSVSTLKIQRTQQEDSAVYLCASSFGWEQFFGPGTRLTVL.

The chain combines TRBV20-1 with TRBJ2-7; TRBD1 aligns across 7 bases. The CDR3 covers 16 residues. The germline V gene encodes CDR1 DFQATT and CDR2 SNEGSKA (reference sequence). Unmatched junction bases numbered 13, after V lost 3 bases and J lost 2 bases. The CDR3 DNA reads TGCAGTGCTAGGCGTAATCCCGGGACAGACCCCTACGAGCAGTACTTC. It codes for CSARRNPGTDPYEQYF.

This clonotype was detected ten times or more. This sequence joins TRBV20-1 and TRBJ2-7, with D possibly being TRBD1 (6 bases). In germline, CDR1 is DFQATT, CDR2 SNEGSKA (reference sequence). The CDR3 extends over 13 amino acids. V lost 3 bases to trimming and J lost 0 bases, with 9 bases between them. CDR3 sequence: CSARAGASYEQYF. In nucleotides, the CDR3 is TGCAGTGCTAGGGCAGGGGCCTCCTACGAGCAGTACTTC.

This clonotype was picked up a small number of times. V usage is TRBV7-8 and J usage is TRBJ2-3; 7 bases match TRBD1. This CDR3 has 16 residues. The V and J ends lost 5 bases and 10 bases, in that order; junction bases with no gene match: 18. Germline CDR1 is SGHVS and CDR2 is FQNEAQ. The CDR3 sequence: CASSRIPQGTTSSQYF. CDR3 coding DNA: TGTGCCAGCAGCCGAATACCACAGGGGACAACTTCTTCGCAGTATTTT.

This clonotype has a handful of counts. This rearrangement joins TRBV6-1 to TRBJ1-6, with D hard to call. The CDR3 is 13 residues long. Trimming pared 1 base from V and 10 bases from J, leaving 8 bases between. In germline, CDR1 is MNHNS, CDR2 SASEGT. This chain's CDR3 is CASSEGGRSPLHF. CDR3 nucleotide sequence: TGTGCCAGCAGTGAAGGAGGGAGGTCACCCCTCCACTTT.

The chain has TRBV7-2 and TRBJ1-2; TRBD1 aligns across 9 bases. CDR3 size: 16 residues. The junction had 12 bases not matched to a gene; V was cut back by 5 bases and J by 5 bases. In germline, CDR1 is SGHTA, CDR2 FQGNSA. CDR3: CASSPAGTGKSYGYTF. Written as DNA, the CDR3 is TGTGCCAGCAGCCCAGCCGGGACAGGGAAGAGTTATGGCTACACCTTC.

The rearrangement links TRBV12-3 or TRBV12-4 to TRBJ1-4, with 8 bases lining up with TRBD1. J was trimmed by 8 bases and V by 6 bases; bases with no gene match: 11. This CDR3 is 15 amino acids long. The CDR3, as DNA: TGTGCCAGCAGGCAGGACAGGGCTTTAAGCGAAAAACTGTTTTTT. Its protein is CASRQDRALSEKLFF.

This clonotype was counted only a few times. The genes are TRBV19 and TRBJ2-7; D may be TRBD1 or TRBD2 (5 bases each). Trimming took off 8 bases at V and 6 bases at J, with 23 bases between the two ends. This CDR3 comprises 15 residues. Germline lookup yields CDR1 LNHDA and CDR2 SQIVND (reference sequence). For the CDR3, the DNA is TGTGCCAGTGCGCTCAGGCCCAGGGAGAGTAGCGAGCAGTACTTC. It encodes CASALRPRESSEQYF.

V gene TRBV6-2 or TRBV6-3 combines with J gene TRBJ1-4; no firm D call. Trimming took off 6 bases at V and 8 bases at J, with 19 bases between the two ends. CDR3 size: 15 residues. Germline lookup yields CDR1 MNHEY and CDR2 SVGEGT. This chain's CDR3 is CASSTTTSPAEKLFF. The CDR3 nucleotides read TGTGCCAGCAGCACAACAACCAGTCCGGCGGAAAAACTGTTTTTT.